This is a list of T cell receptor beta chains from one sample in a study of blood T cell repertoires in COVID-19. TCRdb's table, derived via immunoSEQ multiplex PCR, lists solely in-frame clones and lacks some. In the table there are around 250,000 clones, approximately 86% of which are singletons. Sequences were obtained from PBMCs or T cells enriched from blood (not recorded which). The receptors derive from a woman aged 50 to 60 who had recovered from COVID-19. The CDR3 runs from the conserved cysteine through the conserved F or W. D genes are given only for firm matches. Expanded clones are given a class, and other clones once, few, many or no size at all.

TRBJ2-2,-,TRBV19,-,CASSLTRTGELFF,TGTGCCAGTAGTCTGACACGAACCGGGGAGCTGTTTTTT
TRBJ2-7,TRBD1,TRBV5-1,-,CASSSGQEGVYEQYF,TGCGCCAGCAGCTCGGGACAGGAGGGAGTCTACGAGCAGTACTTC
TRBJ2-1,TRBD2,TRBV5-1,-,CASSSGLAEYNEQFF,TGCGCCAGCAGCTCGGGACTAGCGGAATACAATGAGCAGTTCTTC
TRBJ2-7,TRBD2,TRBV15,-,CATSKGGTGSTRREQYF,TGTGCCACCAGCAAGGGAGGGACTGGGTCCACCCGTCGAGAGCAGTACTTC
TRBJ1-5,-,TRBV12-3/TRBV12-4,-,CASSYSRQPQHF,TGTGCCAGCAGCTATTCAAGACAGCCCCAGCATTTT
TRBJ2-7,-,TRBV30,-,CAWGWSEQYF,TGTGCCTGGGGGTGGAGCGAGCAGTACTTC
TRBJ1-2,-,TRBV7-2,few,CASSPWVGGSYGYTF,TGTGCCAGCAGCCCCTGGGTAGGGGGAAGCTATGGCTACACCTTC
TRBJ2-4,-,TRBV27,-,CASSNLRDWENIQYF,TGTGCCAGCAGTAATTTAAGGGACTGGGAAAACATTCAGTACTTC
TRBJ2-2,-,TRBV3-1/TRBV3-2,-,CASSMGGVELFF,TGTGCCAGCAGCATGGGAGGTGTGGAGCTGTTTTTT
TRBJ1-1,TRBD1,TRBV5-1,few,CASSPRQGANTEAFF,TGCGCCAGCAGCCCCAGACAGGGGGCGAACACTGAAGCTTTCTTT
TRBJ1-4,TRBD1,TRBV28,-,CASSSGTVAMKKLFF,TGTGCCAGCAGTTCGGGGACAGTGGCAATGAAAAAACTGTTTTTT
TRBJ2-3,TRBD2,TRBV7-2,-,CASSILPAGGFADTQYF,TGTGCCAGCAGCATCCTGCCAGCGGGAGGGTTTGCAGATACGCAGTATTTT
TRBJ2-7,TRBD1,TRBV29-1,-,CSVGGRGLYEQYF,TGCAGCGTTGGGGGCAGGGGGCTTTACGAGCAGTACTTC
TRBJ1-6,-,TRBV28,-,CASSSTGSNSPLHF,TGTGCCAGCAGTTCGACAGGCTCCAATTCACCCCTCCACTTT
TRBJ2-1,TRBD2,TRBV9,once,CASSVGDISGGHQYNEQFF,TGTGCCAGCAGCGTAGGCGACATTAGCGGGGGGCACCAGTACAATGAGCAGTTCTTC
TRBJ2-7,-,TRBV3-1/TRBV3-2,-,CASSQRDSYEQYF,TGTGCCAGCAGCCAGCGGGACTCCTACGAGCAGTACTTC
TRBJ1-1,TRBD1,TRBV5-1,-,CASSGGTVNTEAFF,TGCGCCAGCAGCGGAGGGACAGTGAACACTGAAGCTTTCTTT
TRBJ2-3,-,TRBV21-1,-,CASSLRTAKDEDTQYF,TGTGCCAGCAGCCTAAGGACAGCTAAGGATGAGGATACGCAGTATTTT
TRBJ1-5,-,TRBV2,few,CASSPPGSQQPQHF,TGTGCCAGCAGTCCACCAGGGTCACAGCAGCCCCAGCATTTT
TRBJ2-1,-,TRBV7-8,-,CASSLELAHEQFF,TGTGCCAGCAGCTTAGAACTAGCCCATGAGCAGTTCTTC
TRBJ2-4,-,TRBV28,once,CASSPPVAKNIQYF,TGTGCCAGCAGTCCCCCGGTCGCCAAAAACATTCAGTACTTC
TRBJ1-1,TRBD1,TRBV19,-,CASRRTGKNTEAFF,TGTGCCAGTAGGAGGACAGGGAAGAACACTGAAGCTTTCTTT
TRBJ1-6,-,TRBV27,-,CASSLGGLSSPLHF,TGTGCCAGCAGCCTGGGGGGTTTAAGTTCACCCCTCCACTTT
TRBJ1-1,-,TRBV7-6,-,CASSLSGVIPTEAFF,TGTGCCAGCAGCTTATCGGGGGTTATCCCCACTGAAGCTTTCTTT
TRBJ2-5,-,TRBV10-3,-,CAISAIQGSETQYF,TGTGCCATCAGTGCCATACAGGGCTCGGAGACCCAGTACTTC
TRBJ2-2,TRBD2,TRBV5-6,few,CASSWGLAGVELDTGELFF,TGTGCCAGCAGCTGGGGCCTAGCGGGAGTCGAATTGGACACCGGGGAGCTGTTTTTT
TRBJ2-5,TRBD1,TRBV27,-,CASSSGTGGVETQYF,TGTGCCAGCAGTTCCGGGACAGGGGGCGTAGAGACCCAGTACTTC
TRBJ2-5,-,TRBV29-1,-,CSVEAGETQYF,TGCAGCGTTGAAGCGGGGGAGACCCAGTACTTC
TRBJ2-1,-,TRBV7-9,-,CASSFPTGTLTNEQFF,TGTGCCAGCAGCTTCCCTACAGGGACCCTTACCAATGAGCAGTTCTTC
TRBJ1-5,TRBD1,TRBV28,-,CASSSTGQGPNQPQHF,TGTGCCAGCAGTTCCACGGGACAGGGCCCCAATCAGCCCCAGCATTTT
TRBJ1-2,-,TRBV27,-,CASSPPGREGGYTF,TGTGCCAGCAGTCCCCCTGGCAGGGAGGGTGGCTACACCTTC
TRBJ1-1,-,TRBV7-3,-,CASSSTKEDLNTEAFF,TGTGCCAGCAGCTCTACGAAAGAAGATTTGAACACTGAAGCTTTCTTT
TRBJ1-3,-,TRBV6-5,few,CASSSGQSSGNTIYF,TGTGCCAGCAGTTCTGGACAGAGCTCTGGAAACACCATATATTTT